These 28 T cell receptor beta chains were all obtained from the same sample, sequenced in a study of cytomegalovirus exposure and HLA in healthy donors. Primers: 60 Vbeta forward and 13 Jbeta reverse. Sequencing was performed with immunoSEQ multiplex PCR; in TCRdb, only in-frame clones are kept and a portion is missing. The sample contains 140,000 or so clones, roughly 80% of which appear only once. Material for sequencing was PBMCs. The receptors come from a man aged 35 to 55 in good health and CMV-seronegative.

This chain links TRBV7-2 with TRBJ2-7; no firm D call. The CDR3 has 13 residues. In germline, CDR1 is SGHTA, CDR2 FQGNSA. V dropped 6 bases and J dropped 6 bases, with 15 bases sitting between them. CDR3 DNA: TGTGCCAGCAGTCCCGCACGTGCCGGCGAGCAGTACTTC. It specifies CASSPARAGEQYF. Complete variable domain (other parts from reference TRBV7-2 and TRBJ2-7): GAGVSQSPSNKVTEKGKDVELRCDPISGHTALYWYRQSLGQGLEFLIYFQGNSAPDKSGLPSDRFSAERTGGSVSTLTIQRTQQEDSAVYLCASSPARAGEQYFGPGTRLTVT.

V and J are TRBV5-1 and TRBJ2-1; 8 positions agree with TRBD1. V lost 4 bases, J lost 4 bases, and 7 bases stayed unmatched. The CDR3 is made up of 15 amino acids. Germline V gene sequence: CDR1 SGHRS, CDR2 YFSETQ. The CDR3 is CASSVGQGGYNEQFF. The CDR3 nucleotides are TGCGCCAGCAGCGTAGGACAGGGTGGGTACAATGAGCAGTTCTTC.

The chain joins TRBV2 to TRBJ1-6, with D perhaps matching TRBD1 (5 bases). This CDR3 is 15 amino acids long. V was shortened by 3 bases and J by 4 bases, with 10 bases between the two germline ends. The germline gives CDR1 SNHLY, CDR2 FYNNEI. CDR3 protein: CASSEASGYNSPLHF. The CDR3, as DNA: TGTGCCAGCAGTGAGGCGTCAGGGTATAATTCACCCCTCCACTTT.

The chain couples TRBV6-1 to TRBJ1-6; TRBD1 is a possible D gene (6 bases). The CDR3 is 14 amino acids. V dropped 6 bases and J dropped 8 bases, with 14 bases sitting between them. Germline V gene sequence: CDR1 MNHNS, CDR2 SASEGT. The CDR3 DNA reads TGTGCCAGCAGCATGACCCCAGGGGATTCACCCCTCCACTTT. It yields the protein CASSMTPGDSPLHF.

CDR3 residues: CASSTRTNSYEQYF. The CDR3 region has the DNA TGTGCCAGTAGTACTAGGACAAATTCTTACGAGCAGTACTTC. V usage is TRBV19 and J usage is TRBJ2-7; D perhaps matches TRBD1 (5 bases). V lost 4 bases and J lost 4, with 14 bases in between. Per germline, CDR1 LNHDA and CDR2 SQIVND (reference sequence). This CDR3 contains 14 residues.

CDR3 sequence: CASTTGNSPLHF. The CDR3, as DNA: TGTGCCAGCACCACAGGGAATTCACCCCTCCACTTT. This rearrangement joins TRBV6-1 to TRBJ1-6, with D possibly TRBD1 on 6 matching bases. V lost 7 bases and J lost 7, with 8 bases in between. CDR3 length: 12 residues. The germline CDR1 and CDR2 sequences are MNHNS and SASEGT.

The rearrangement uses TRBV29-1 and TRBJ1-3, with D hard to call. This CDR3 is 13 amino acids long. The V gene's germline CDR1 is SQVTM and CDR2 ANQGSEA. V was clipped by 6 bases and J by 0 bases, with 9 bases between them. The CDR3: CSVAAISGNTIYF. Here the CDR3 DNA reads TGCAGCGTCGCAGCGATCTCTGGAAACACCATATATTTT.

The J gene is TRBJ1-6, the V gene TRBV28; 8 bases are shared with TRBD1. The J segment lost 8 bases and the V segment lost 9 bases, leaving 12 bases of the junction unmatched. The germline gives CDR1 MDHEN, CDR2 SYDVKM. This CDR3 region has 15 residues. The DNA for the CDR3 is TGTGCCAGTCCGAATTCGGGACAGGTGGATTCACCCCTCCACTTT. The encoded protein is CASPNSGQVDSPLHF.

The rearrangement uses TRBV15 and TRBJ1-5; 10 bases line up with TRBD1. V lost 0 bases and J lost 10; bases outside the gene matches: 3. Germline CDR1 LNHNV, CDR2 YYDKDF (reference sequence). CDR3 length: 14 amino acids. The CDR3 spells CATSRDGTGEPQHF. Here the CDR3 DNA reads TGTGCCACCAGCAGAGATGGGACAGGGGAACCCCAGCATTTT.

The chain carries TRBV19 and TRBJ2-2; D is possibly TRBD1 (5 bases). The germline gives CDR1 LNHDA, CDR2 SQIVND (reference sequence). This CDR3 contains 13 residues. Trimming cost V 4 bases and J 7 bases, with 10 bases left between them. The CDR3 spells CASSTQVGGELFF. In nucleotides, the CDR3 is TGTGCCAGTAGTACACAGGTTGGCGGGGAGCTGTTTTTT.

This clone was counted a few times. The chain uses TRBV6-1 and TRBJ2-7; D perhaps matches TRBD2 (5 bases). V gave up 7 bases and J gave up 0 bases, with 13 bases separating them. The CDR3 has 14 residues. The V gene's germline CDR1 is MNHNS and CDR2 SASEGT. This chain's CDR3 is CASNIGVYSYEQYF. CDR3 in DNA: TGTGCCAGCAATATCGGGGTTTACTCCTACGAGCAGTACTTC.

Worth noting for this clone: Other DNA sequences from this sample encode an identical CDR3 as well. The chain has TRBV6-1 and TRBJ2-3, with D possibly matching TRBD1 (6 bases). The CDR3 has 14 amino acids. The V end was cut by 3 bases, the J end by 1 base, with 8 bases between. The germline V gene has CDR1 MNHNS and CDR2 SASEGT. The CDR3 sequence: CASSEAGGTDTQYF. CDR3 DNA: TGTGCCAGCAGTGAGGCAGGGGGCACAGATACGCAGTATTTT.

The chain employs TRBV15 and TRBJ2-3, with 8 nucleotides matching TRBD2. This CDR3 has 16 residues. The germline CDR1 and CDR2 sequences are LNHNV and YYDKDF (reference sequence). The V segment lost 3 bases and the J segment 4 bases; nucleotides outside the gene matches: 9. The CDR3 loop reads CATSSRRGGGADTQYF. The CDR3 nucleotides are TGTGCCACCAGCAGTCGCCGGGGGGGCGGGGCAGATACGCAGTATTTT.

The chain uses TRBV25-1 and TRBJ2-5; no definite D call. The V and J ends lost 4 bases and 5 bases respectively, with 17 bases between them. Germline V gives CDR1 MGHDK, CDR2 SYGVNS. This CDR3 spans 15 amino acids. The CDR3 loop is CASSVRMARVETQYF. The CDR3 bases are TGTGCCAGCAGTGTCCGCATGGCCCGGGTTGAGACCCAGTACTTC. Supplemented by reference TRBV25-1 and TRBJ2-5, the full variable domain reads EADIYQTPRYLVIGTGKKITLECSQTMGHDKMYWYQQDPGMELHLIHYSYGVNSTEKGDLSSESTVSRIRTEHFPLTLESARPSHTSQYLCASSVRMARVETQYFGPGTRLLVL.

This clone was counted a few times. V gene TRBV30 combines with J gene TRBJ1-3, with 7 bases fitting TRBD1. With V trimmed by 3 bases and J by 4 bases, 12 bases remained unmatched. The CDR3 contains 16 residues. Germline V gene data show CDR1 as GTSNPN and CDR2 as SVGIG (reference sequence). The CDR3 DNA reads TGTGCCTGGAGACCTTCGGGGACAGTAGCCGGAAACACCATATATTTT. It translates to CAWRPSGTVAGNTIYF.

The chain couples TRBV5-1 to TRBJ1-1, with a weak D call TRBD1 (5 bases). Looked up from germline, CDR1 is SGHRS and CDR2 is YFSETQ. The CDR3 is 14 residues long. Deletions cut 1 base from V and 4 bases from J, with 11 bases between. The CDR3 loop reads CASSLSPGGTEAFF. The CDR3 DNA is TGCGCCAGCAGCTTGAGTCCGGGGGGCACTGAAGCTTTCTTT.

This clone has a handful of counts. J is TRBJ2-7 and V is TRBV28; tentative D call: TRBD1 (6 bases). This CDR3 region has 13 residues. Deletions cut 6 bases from V and 3 bases from J, with 12 bases between. Germline CDR1 MDHEN, CDR2 SYDVKM. This CDR3 is CASRSPGVYEQYF. In DNA, the CDR3 is TGTGCCAGCAGGTCACCAGGGGTCTACGAGCAGTACTTC. Drawing the rest from reference TRBV28 and TRBJ2-7, the complete variable domain is DVKVTQSSRYLVKRTGEKVFLECVQDMDHENMFWYRQDPGLGLRLIYFSYDVKMKEKGDIPEGYSVSREKKERFSLILESASTNQTSMYLCASRSPGVYEQYFGPGTRLTVT.

The rearrangement links TRBV19 to TRBJ1-5, with D perhaps matching TRBD1 (5 bases). The length of the CDR3 is 15 residues. Germline CDR1 reads LNHDA; CDR2 reads SQIVND (reference sequence). V was shortened by 5 bases and J by 2 bases, with 13 bases between the two germline ends. Written as DNA, the CDR3 is TGTGCCAGTAGTCCTGGGGCAAGAGGCAATCAGCCCCAGCATTTT. Protein sequence: CASSPGARGNQPQHF.

The V call is TRBV5-1, the J call TRBJ1-2, with D tentatively TRBD1 (6 bases). V was shortened by 0 bases and J by 3 bases, with 9 bases between the two germline ends. The CDR3 has 14 amino acids. From germline, CDR1 is SGHRS and CDR2 YFSETQ. CDR3: CASSLGQADYGYTF. Here the CDR3 DNA reads TGCGCCAGCAGCTTGGGACAGGCCGACTATGGCTACACCTTC.

Comment on this clone: A read error may produce the germline difference seen at one junction end. The chain employs TRBV7-2 and TRBJ2-1, with TRBD1 as a possible D gene (5 bases). Germline lookup yields CDR1 SGHTA and CDR2 FQGNSA. The length of the CDR3 is 11 residues. The CDR3: CASTLKGEQFF. The CDR3 nucleotides are TGTGCCAGCACCTTAAAGGGGGAGCAGTTCTTC.

The chain couples TRBV4-3 to TRBJ2-5; TRBD1 is a possible D gene (5 bases). Trimming took off 2 bases at V and 10 bases at J, with 14 bases between the two ends. There are 13 residues in the CDR3. Germline CDR1 reads LGHNA; CDR2 reads YSLEER. The CDR3 sequence: CASSQQAGYDQYF. The CDR3 coding sequence is TGCGCCAGCAGCCAACAAGCAGGGTACGACCAGTACTTC.

The sample holds a few counts of this clone. Other DNA sequences of this sample code for an identical CDR3. The gene calls are TRBV6-5 and TRBJ2-5; D remains ambiguous. The J call may be mistaken, given a closer DNA end match to TRBJ2-7. The CDR3 is 13 amino acids. Germline CDR1 is MNHEY and CDR2 is SVGAGI. CDR3 in amino acids: CASSYSRAYEQYF. The CDR3 nucleotides are TGTGCCAGCAGTTACTCGAGAGCCTACGAGCAGTACTTC.

This chain uses TRBV27 with TRBJ1-1; 7 bases match TRBD1. V lost 0 bases to trimming and J lost 10 bases; unmatched junction nucleotides: 8. Per germline, CDR1 MNHEY and CDR2 SMNVEV (reference sequence). There are 14 residues in the CDR3. CDR3 sequence reads: CASSLSGQRGVAFF. CDR3 in DNA: TGTGCCAGCAGTTTATCGGGACAGAGGGGTGTAGCTTTCTTT.

V usage is TRBV10-2 and J usage is TRBJ1-1; 7 positions match TRBD1. Germline lookup yields CDR1 WSHSY and CDR2 SAAADI. The V segment lost 5 bases and the J segment 1 base; nucleotides outside the gene matches: 4. The CDR3 covers 14 residues. The CDR3: CASSRQGWNTEAFF. The DNA for the CDR3 is TGCGCCAGCAGTCGACAGGGTTGGAACACTGAAGCTTTCTTT.

This chain links TRBV7-3 with TRBJ2-1; 13 bases agree with TRBD2. The V gene end was trimmed by 1 base and the J gene end by 7 bases; junction bases not matched to a gene: 7. The CDR3 is made up of 17 amino acids. Germline V gene sequence: CDR1 SGHTA, CDR2 FQGTGA. The chain's CDR3 is CASSLRTSGGFGNEQFF. For the CDR3, the DNA is TGTGCCAGCAGCTTAAGGACTAGCGGGGGTTTTGGGAATGAGCAGTTCTTC.

V gene TRBV27 combines with J gene TRBJ2-5; 7 nucleotides match TRBD2. The J call may be mistaken, given a closer DNA end match to TRBJ2-7. The CDR3 covers 12 residues. CDR1 MNHEY and CDR2 SMNVEV come from the germline V gene (reference sequence). The CDR3 sequence is CASSWGGYEQYF. Here the CDR3 DNA reads TGTGCCAGCAGTTGGGGGGGCTACGAGCAGTACTTC.

The rearrangement uses TRBV10-3 and TRBJ2-5; D remains ambiguous. Deletions cut 3 bases from V and 3 bases from J, with 5 bases between. The CDR3 covers 12 residues. Per germline, CDR1 ENHRY and CDR2 SYGVKD. The CDR3 is CAISDAEETQYF. CDR3 in DNA: TGTGCCATCAGTGATGCGGAAGAGACCCAGTACTTC.

Turning to this clone: The junction departs from the called germline gene at one end, perhaps through a read error. The sample has other DNA sequences that encode this CDR3 too. V and J are TRBV5-1 and TRBJ1-6; D unclear. Germline V lookup: CDR1 SGHRS, CDR2 YFSETQ. This CDR3 is built from 16 residues. The CDR3 region has the DNA TGCGCCAGCAGCTTGGCCCTCGCTAGCAATAATTCCCCCCTCCACTTT. This encodes CASSLALASNNSPLHF. Drawing the rest from reference TRBV5-1 and TRBJ1-6, the complete variable domain is KAGVTQTPRYLIKTRGQQVTLSCSPISGHRSVSWYQQTPGQGLQFLFEYFSETQRNKGNFPGRFSGRQFSNSRSEMNVSTLELGDSALYLCASSLALASNNSPLHFGNGTRLTVT.